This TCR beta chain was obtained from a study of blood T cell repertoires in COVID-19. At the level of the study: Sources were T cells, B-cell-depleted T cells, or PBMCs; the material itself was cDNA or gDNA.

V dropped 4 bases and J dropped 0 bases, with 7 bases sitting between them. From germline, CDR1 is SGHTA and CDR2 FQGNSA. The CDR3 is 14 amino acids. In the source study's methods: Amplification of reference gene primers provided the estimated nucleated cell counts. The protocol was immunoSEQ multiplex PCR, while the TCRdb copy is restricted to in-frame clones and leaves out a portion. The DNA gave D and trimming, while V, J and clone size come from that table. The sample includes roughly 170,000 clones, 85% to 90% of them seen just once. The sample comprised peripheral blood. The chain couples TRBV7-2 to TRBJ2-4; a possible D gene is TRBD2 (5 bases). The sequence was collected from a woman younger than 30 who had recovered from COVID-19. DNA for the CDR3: TGTGCCAGCAGCTACGGACTAGCCAAAAACATTCAGTACTTC. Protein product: CASSYGLAKNIQYF.